The 4 T cell receptor beta chains below were found in one sample sequenced in a study of shared T cell receptors in the human thymus. Data came from immunoSEQ multiplex PCR; TCRdb stores just in-frame clones and leaves some out. The sample has over 450,000 clones; 78% are singletons. This sample was shared with a second study, whose subject was human thymus T cells.

The sample taken for sequencing was thymocytes. The receptors originated from a boy in the first two years of life with a congenital heart defect.

This chain joins TRBV6-1 and TRBJ2-3; D might be TRBD1 (7 bases). CDR1 is MNHNS, CDR2 SASEGT, per germline. Trimming cost V 6 bases and J 3 bases, with 16 bases left between them. CDR3 length: 15 amino acids. Written as DNA, the CDR3 is TGTGCCAGCAGAGCCCCGACAGGGAGGACAGATACGCAGTATTTT. Amino acid sequence: CASRAPTGRTDTQYF.

The chain couples TRBV4-2 to TRBJ2-1; 11 bases agree with TRBD2. Germline-derived CDR1 and CDR2 are LGHNA and YNFKEQ. The length of the CDR3 is 20 residues. Trimming at V came to 6 bases and at J to 6 bases, leaving 22 bases not matched to a gene. The CDR3 loop is CASSHLGYLAGGPRCNEQFF. The DNA of the CDR3 is TGTGCCAGCAGTCATCTCGGGTACTTAGCGGGAGGGCCTCGATGCAATGAGCAGTTCTTC.

The gene calls are TRBV29-1 and TRBJ2-6; D not resolved. Trimming took off 6 bases at V and 2 bases at J, with 14 bases between the two ends. The CDR3 length is 15 residues. Germline V gene lookup returns CDR1 SQVTM and CDR2 ANQGSEA. DNA for the CDR3: TGCAGCGTCCTAGAATTCGTAGCTGGGGCCAACGTCCTGACTTTC. This sequence encodes CSVLEFVAGANVLTF.

V usage is TRBV5-5 and J usage is TRBJ2-7, with D perhaps TRBD2 (6 bases). Germline V CDR1 and CDR2: SGHKS, YYEKEE (reference sequence). V was pared by 0 bases and J by 0 bases, with 16 bases between. The CDR3 length is 17 residues. The CDR3 nucleotides are TGTGCCAGCAGCTTGGCCAATCGGGGGACGGACTCCTACGAGCAGTACTTC. Its translation is CASSLANRGTDSYEQYF. Filled out from reference TRBV5-5 and TRBJ2-7, the complete variable domain reads DAGVTQSPTHLIKTRGQQVTLRCSPISGHKSVSWYQQVLGQGPQFIFQYYEKEERGRGNFPDRFSARQFPNYSSELNVNALLLGDSALYLCASSLANRGTDSYEQYFGPGTRLTVT.